This entry describes one TCR beta chain. Its cognate antigen is unknown. These data are taken from a study of cytomegalovirus exposure and HLA in healthy donors. Study conclusions and caveats: Specificity for CMV antigens was confirmed in vitro for a few of the CMV-associated chains. There was a cluster of highly shared sequence variants that was likely a sequencing artifact.

PCR used 60 Vbeta primers and 13 Jbeta primers. The data were produced by immunoSEQ multiplex PCR, yet TCRdb's version contains in-frame clones alone and is incomplete. The profile shows approximately 200,000 clones, under 90% of them singletons. With 7 bases clipped from V and 7 bases from J, the junction kept 21 bases outside the gene matches. Germline assignment: CDR1 SNHLY and CDR2 FYNNEI. The CDR3 contains 17 residues. This TCR was recovered from a human donor in good health. Sequences were obtained from PBMCs. The chain links TRBV2 to TRBJ2-7, with 8 positions matching TRBD1. Here the CDR3 DNA reads TGTGCCAGCAAACCACAGGGGGGCGCTTGGGGTCGGGAGGAGCAGTACTTC. It translates to CASKPQGGAWGREEQYF.